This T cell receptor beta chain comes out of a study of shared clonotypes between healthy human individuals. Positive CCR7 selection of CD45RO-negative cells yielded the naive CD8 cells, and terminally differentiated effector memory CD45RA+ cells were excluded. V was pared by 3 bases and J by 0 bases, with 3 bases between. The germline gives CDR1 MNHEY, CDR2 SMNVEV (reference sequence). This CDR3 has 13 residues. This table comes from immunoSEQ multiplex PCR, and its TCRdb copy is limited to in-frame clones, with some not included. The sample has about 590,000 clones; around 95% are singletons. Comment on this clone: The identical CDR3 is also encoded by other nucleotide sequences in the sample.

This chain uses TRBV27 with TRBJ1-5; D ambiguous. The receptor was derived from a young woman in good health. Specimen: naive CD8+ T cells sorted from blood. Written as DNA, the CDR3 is TGTGCCAGCAGTTTTTCTAGCAATCAGCCCCAGCATTTT. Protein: CASSFSSNQPQHF.